This T cell receptor beta chain stems from a study of blood T cell repertoires in COVID-19. Whole-study context: There were acute and convalescent COVID-19 samples, and they came from the United States, Italy and Spain. Nucleic acid was either cDNA or gDNA, and it came from T cells, B-cell-depleted T cells, or PBMCs.

The V gene end was trimmed by 3 bases and the J gene end by 0 bases; junction bases not matched to a gene: 2. The CDR3 has 15 amino acids. Germline loops: CDR1 SNHLY, CDR2 FYNNEI. Original data processing: Estimation of nucleated cell counts was performed using reference gene primer amplification. Measured with immunoSEQ multiplex PCR; TCRdb has only the in-frame clones, and not every one. V, J and clone size derive from that table, while D and trimming were established from the DNA sequence. This sample has 150,000 to 200,000 clones, with 85% to 90% found just once. The genes are TRBV2 and TRBJ1-5; TRBD1 aligns across 7 bases. The sequenced sample was peripheral blood. This sequence originates from a man aged 18 to 35 with active or convalescent COVID-19. The CDR3 loop reads CASSDGTASNQPQHF. As DNA, the CDR3 is TGTGCCAGCAGTGATGGGACAGCTAGCAATCAGCCCCAGCATTTT.